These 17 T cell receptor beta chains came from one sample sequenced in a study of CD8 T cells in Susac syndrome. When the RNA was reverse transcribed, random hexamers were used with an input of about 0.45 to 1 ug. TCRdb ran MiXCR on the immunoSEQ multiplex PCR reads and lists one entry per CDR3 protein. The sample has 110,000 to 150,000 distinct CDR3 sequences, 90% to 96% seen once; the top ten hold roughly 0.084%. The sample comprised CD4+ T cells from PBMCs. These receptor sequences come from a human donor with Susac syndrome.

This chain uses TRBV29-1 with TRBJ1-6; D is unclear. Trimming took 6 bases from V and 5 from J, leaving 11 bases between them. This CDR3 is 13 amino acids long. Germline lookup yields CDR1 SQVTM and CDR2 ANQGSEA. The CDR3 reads CSVMTVDNSPLHF. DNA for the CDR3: TGCAGCGTCATGACTGTAGATAATTCACCCCTCCACTTT.

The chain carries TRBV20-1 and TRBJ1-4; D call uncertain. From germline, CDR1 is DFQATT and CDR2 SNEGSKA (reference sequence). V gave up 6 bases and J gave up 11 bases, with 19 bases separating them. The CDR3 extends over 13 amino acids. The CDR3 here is CSARALREWKLFF. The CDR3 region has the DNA TGCAGTGCCCGGGCCCTCCGCGAGTGGAAACTGTTTTTT.

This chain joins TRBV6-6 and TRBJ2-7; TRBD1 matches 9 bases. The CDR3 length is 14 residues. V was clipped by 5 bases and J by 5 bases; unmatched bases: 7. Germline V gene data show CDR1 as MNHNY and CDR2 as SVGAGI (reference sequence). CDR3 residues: CASSRGQGINEQYF. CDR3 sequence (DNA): TGTGCCAGCAGTCGTGGACAGGGGATCAACGAGCAGTACTTC.

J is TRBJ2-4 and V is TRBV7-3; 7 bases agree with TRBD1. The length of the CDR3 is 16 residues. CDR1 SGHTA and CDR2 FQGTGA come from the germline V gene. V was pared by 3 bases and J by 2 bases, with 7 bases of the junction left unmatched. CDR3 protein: CASSLGTQGSKNIQYF. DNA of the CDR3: TGTGCCAGCAGCTTGGGGACACAGGGGTCCAAAAACATTCAGTACTTC.

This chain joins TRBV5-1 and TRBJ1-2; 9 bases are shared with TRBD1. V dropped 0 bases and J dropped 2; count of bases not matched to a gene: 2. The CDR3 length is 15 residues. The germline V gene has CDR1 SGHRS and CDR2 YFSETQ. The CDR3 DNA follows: TGCGCCAGCAGCTTGGGCGGGACAGGGAACTATGGCTACACCTTC. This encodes CASSLGGTGNYGYTF.

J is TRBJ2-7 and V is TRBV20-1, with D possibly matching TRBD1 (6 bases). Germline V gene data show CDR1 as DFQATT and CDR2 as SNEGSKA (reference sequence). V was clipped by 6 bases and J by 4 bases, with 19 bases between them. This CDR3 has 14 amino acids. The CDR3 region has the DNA TGCAGTGCGAGGACAGCCCTATGGAGTTACGAGCAGTACTTC. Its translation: CSARTALWSYEQYF.

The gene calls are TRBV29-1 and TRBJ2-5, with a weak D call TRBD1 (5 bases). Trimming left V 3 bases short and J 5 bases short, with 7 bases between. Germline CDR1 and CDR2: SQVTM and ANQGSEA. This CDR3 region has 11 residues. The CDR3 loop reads CSVDWGETQYF. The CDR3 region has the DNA TGCAGCGTTGATTGGGGCGAGACCCAGTACTTC.

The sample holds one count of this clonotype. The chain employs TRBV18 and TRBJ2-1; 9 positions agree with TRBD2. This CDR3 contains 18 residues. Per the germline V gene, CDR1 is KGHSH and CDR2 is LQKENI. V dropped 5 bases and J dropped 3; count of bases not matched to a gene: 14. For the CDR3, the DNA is TGTGCCAGCTCAACCCGGACTAGCGAGAACGCCCTCTACAATGAGCAGTTCTTC. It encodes CASSTRTSENALYNEQFF.

CDR3 DNA sequence: TGTGCCAGCAGCGTAGACGGGGGCTTGGATACGCAGTATTTT. Residues: CASSVDGGLDTQYF. The chain recombines TRBV2 with TRBJ2-3, with D tentatively TRBD1 or TRBD2 (6 bases each). CDR1 and CDR2 from the germline V gene are SNHLY and FYNNEI. V was cut by 6 bases and J by 6 bases, with 16 bases left in between. The CDR3 spans 14 residues.

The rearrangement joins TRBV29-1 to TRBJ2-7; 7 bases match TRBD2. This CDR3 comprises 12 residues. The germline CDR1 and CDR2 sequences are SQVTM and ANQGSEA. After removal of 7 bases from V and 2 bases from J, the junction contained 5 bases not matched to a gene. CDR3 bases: TGCAGCGCGAGCGGGAAAACCTACGAGCAGTACTTC. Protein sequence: CSASGKTYEQYF.

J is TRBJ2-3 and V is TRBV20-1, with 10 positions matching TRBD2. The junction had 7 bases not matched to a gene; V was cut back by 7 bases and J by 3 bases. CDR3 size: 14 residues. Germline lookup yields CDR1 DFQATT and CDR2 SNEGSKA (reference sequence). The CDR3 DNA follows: TGCAGTGGGTCTAGCGGGAGTATGACAGATACGCAGTATTTT. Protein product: CSGSSGSMTDTQYF.

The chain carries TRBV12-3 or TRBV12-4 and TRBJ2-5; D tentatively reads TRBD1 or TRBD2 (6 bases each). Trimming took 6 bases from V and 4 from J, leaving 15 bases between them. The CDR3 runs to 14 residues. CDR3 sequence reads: CASSETGGTETQYF. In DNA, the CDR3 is TGTGCCAGCAGCGAGACAGGAGGGACAGAGACCCAGTACTTC.

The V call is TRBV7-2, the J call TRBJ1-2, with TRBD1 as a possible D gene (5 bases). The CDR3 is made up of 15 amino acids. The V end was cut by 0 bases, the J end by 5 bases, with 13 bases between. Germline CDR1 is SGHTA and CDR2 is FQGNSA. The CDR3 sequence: CASSLAGGKGYGYTF. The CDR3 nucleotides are TGTGCCAGCAGCTTAGCGGGAGGGAAGGGGTATGGCTACACCTTC.

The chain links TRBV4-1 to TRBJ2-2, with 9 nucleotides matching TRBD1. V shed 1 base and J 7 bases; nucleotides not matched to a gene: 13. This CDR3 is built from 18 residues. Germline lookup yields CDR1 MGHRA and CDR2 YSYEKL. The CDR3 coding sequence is TGCGCCAGCAGCCAAGTCGGGACCGGGACAGGGAGAGTCGGGGAGCTGTTTTTT. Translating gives CASSQVGTGTGRVGELFF.

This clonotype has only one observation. The CDR3 bases are TGCGCCAGCAGCTTGCAGGGAGCCGCAACTAATGAAAAACTGTTTTTT. This translates into CASSLQGAATNEKLFF. The chain couples TRBV5-1 to TRBJ1-4; D might be TRBD1 (5 bases). CDR3 length: 16 residues. The V gene lost 1 base and the J gene lost 0 bases, with 10 bases spanning the gap. In germline, CDR1 is SGHRS, CDR2 YFSETQ.

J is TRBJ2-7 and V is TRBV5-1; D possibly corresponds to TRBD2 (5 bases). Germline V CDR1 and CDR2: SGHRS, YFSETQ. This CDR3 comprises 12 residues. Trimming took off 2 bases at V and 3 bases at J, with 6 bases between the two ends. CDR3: CASSFDYYEQYF. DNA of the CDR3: TGCGCCAGCAGCTTCGACTACTACGAGCAGTACTTC.

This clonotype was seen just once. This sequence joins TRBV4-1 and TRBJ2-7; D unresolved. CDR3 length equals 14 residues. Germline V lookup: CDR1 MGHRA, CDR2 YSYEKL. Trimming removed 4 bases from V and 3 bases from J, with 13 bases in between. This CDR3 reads CASSPWPPYYEQYF. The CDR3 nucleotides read TGCGCCAGCAGCCCCTGGCCACCTTACTACGAGCAGTACTTC.